This record looks at one T cell receptor beta chain sequence and its context. The CDR3 contains 12 residues. With 6 bases removed from V and 7 bases from J, the gap between germline ends came to 12 bases. This sample is drawn from a study of T cell responses to AZD1222 COVID-19 vaccine. TCRdb's table, derived via immunoSEQ multiplex PCR, lists solely in-frame clones and lacks some. The sample lists about 180,000 clones; about 93% were seen once. V gene TRBV12-3 or TRBV12-4 combines with J gene TRBJ2-5, with no clear D. Sequenced here: peripheral blood, sampled 28 days after the second dose of the MenACWY control vaccine. This TCR was recovered from an adult who received the MenACWY meningococcal vaccine as a control. For the CDR3, the DNA is TGTGCCAGCAGCCCCCCGAGAGGGACCCAGTACTTC. Translation gives CASSPPRGTQYF.